This record looks at one TCR beta chain sequence and its context. It lacks a known antigen. Per-base qualities were not stored, and no clone one base away is much larger. This record belongs to a study of beta chain features in type 1 diabetes (dated by TCRdb to the late 2010s). Turning to the overall study: Mean age, gender distribution, total cell number and subset yield were not different between patients and healthy donors. A total of some 100,000,000 sorted cells were examined across all samples, and the number of cells per subset was strongly correlated with RNA yield. In the study, recently diagnosed type 1 diabetes patients and matched healthy donors were compared on the TCRB repertoires of their sorted circulating CD4+ T cell subsets. Naive and central memory subsets were obtained from all 30 or so donors, but regulatory and stem cell-like memory subsets were isolated from only 8 patients and about 8 healthy donors.

The High Capacity cDNA Reverse Transcription Kit was used to reverse transcribe all of the isolated RNA, meaning that expressed TCRB transcripts were what got sequenced. Deep immunoSEQ sequencing was applied to naive, central memory and regulatory T cell samples, giving an average of roughly 3.5 million total reads per sample. After sorted cells were lysed in RLT buffer, RNA was extracted with DNase-treated RNeasy Micro or Mini kits, with the choice depending on cell number. To prevent cross-contamination, every cell subset was processed on its own, while patient and healthy donor samples were processed together. The immunoSEQ multiplex PCR was used to amplify TCRB sequences from cDNA, generating 87-bp fragments that spanned the CDR3 region. Sequencing of the amplicons was performed on the Illumina HiSeq platform. As for the authors' bioinformatics: Synthetic template baselines were used to correct PCR bias computationally, reads within Hamming distance 2 were collapsed together, and singletons that could not be merged were discarded. Reads were aligned against IMGT so that V, D and J genes, CDR3 length and insertions or deletions at six rearrangement sites could be assigned. Within each subset, clonotype counts were normalized to the number of sorted cells before true diversity and Gini coefficients were calculated with the tcR R package. The overlap coefficient, calculated on TCRB nucleotide sequences, was used to measure repertoire sharing. Out-of-frame TCRB sequences from naive cells were analyzed as a proxy for the pre-selection repertoire. In its TCRdb copy, this immuneACCESS table keeps in-frame sequences only and misses some clones. Where compared with another copy, unresolved V genes explain less than half of these, and the others have no known cause. V and J calls plus clone size are reproduced from that table; the DNA served to infer D and trimming. This sample holds under 250,000 clones; 14% were observed only once. The ten largest make up roughly 0.028% of the sample.

Beyond this particular receptor, the publication reports: Shorter templates might have been favored by PCR, but patient and control samples were amplified and corrected together, so both groups would have been affected equally by any skew. Sequencing cDNA rather than genomic DNA could over-represent highly expressing activated cells, although activation and CD3 levels did not differ between groups. At VDJ recombination sites, patients with type 1 diabetes made fewer insertions and deleted more nucleotides, a pattern implying thymic rearrangement abnormalities. Because the HLA sub-analyses included only small numbers of individuals, any influence of HLA type on TCRB rearrangement was left unresolved. A moderate but significant shortening of TCRB CDR3 length was observed in type 1 diabetes patients in all four CD4+ subsets. Naive, central memory and regulatory TCRB repertoires appeared to be more alike among patients than among healthy donors.

V lost 2 bases and J lost 0 bases, and the count of bases not matched to a germline gene is 3. CDR1 and CDR2 (SGHRS, YFSETQ) derive from the germline V gene. From the cysteine through the phenylalanine, the CDR3 covers 15 amino acids. Only CDR3 DNA remains: 45 bases, in frame from the first base. Each donor gave one peripheral blood draw, approximately 100 mL on average, collected into heparinised tubes. Naive, central memory, regulatory and stem cell-like memory CD4+ T cells were sorted on a BD FACSAria II using a panel including CD45RO, CCR7, CD25, CD127, CD95 and CD27. All sorted populations exceeded 95% purity. PBMCs were isolated immediately by Lymphoprep density gradient centrifugation and stained directly without culture. So that batch effects would be minimized, each experiment stained and sorted samples in pairs, pairing one healthy donor with one patient.

The rearrangement joined TRBV5-1 to TRBJ2-3; 7 junctional bases match TRBD2. This clonotype originated in a woman aged 35 to 49 in good health. Sample: naive CD4+ T cells from blood. Read against the paper, the sample's cell subset or site label means: true naive CD4+ T cells. The CDR3 is CASSFGAGSTDTQYF. The DNA reads TGCGCCAGCAGCTTCGGAGCGGGGAGCACAGATACGCAGTATTTT.